Detailed here is one TCR beta chain. The CDR3 totals 16 residues. The trim removed 1 base at V and 1 base at J, leaving 7 bases unmatched. Germline V gene sequence: CDR1 LGHNA, CDR2 YSLEER. The data originate from a study of T cell responses to AZD1222 COVID-19 vaccine. The data were produced by immunoSEQ multiplex PCR, yet TCRdb's version contains in-frame clones alone and is incomplete. The sample contains around 140,000 clones, around 89% of which appear only once. V usage is TRBV4-3 and J usage is TRBJ2-7; 7 positions agree with TRBD2. Sequenced here: peripheral blood, sampled on day 0 of AZD1222 vaccination. This TCR was recovered from an adult in good health. The CDR3 DNA reads TGCGCCAGCAGCCAAGGATACGCCGGGGGGTCCTACGAGCAGTACTTC. This sequence encodes CASSQGYAGGSYEQYF.